Sequencing of this TCR beta chain was carried out in a study of blood T cell repertoires in COVID-19. Some clones are missing from TCRdb's copy, which holds only in-frame ones; the method was immunoSEQ multiplex PCR. The sample consists of 200,000 or so clones, about 80% of them appearing once. Participants, about 18 to 90 years old, spanned under 30 US areas. Exposed enrollees encountered a COVID-19 case at some point within 2 weeks before study entry. This clonotype was sampled from a woman aged 45-59 years who had been exposed to COVID-19. Sequenced: PBMCs or T cells enriched from blood (not recorded which).

The CDR3 loop reads CASSYDRTGANVLTF. The CDR3 nucleotides read TGCGCCAGCAGCTACGACAGGACTGGGGCCAACGTCCTGACTTTC. V usage is TRBV4-3 and J usage is TRBJ2-6, with D perhaps matching TRBD1 (6 bases). Trimming removed 5 bases at V and 2 bases at J, with 10 bases between. Looked up from germline, CDR1 is LGHNA and CDR2 is YSLEER. CDR3 length: 15 amino acids.